Sequencing of this TCR beta chain was carried out in a study of OX40 agonist ivuxolimab in advanced cancers. Germline loops: CDR1 KGHSH, CDR2 LQKENI. CDR3 length: 15 residues. The V end was cut by 2 bases, the J end by 7 bases, with 15 bases between. Generated by immunoSEQ multiplex PCR, the TCRdb table keeps only in-frame clones and is missing some. The sample has about 100,000 clones, around nine tenths seen once. A history of autoimmune disease or systemic immunosuppression excluded patients. The origin of this receptor is an adult with an advanced solid tumor such as melanoma, head and neck, liver or kidney cancer. This sequence joins TRBV18 and TRBJ2-1; D gene ambiguous. The sample was CD4+ or CD8+ T cells sorted from blood, taken in a trial of the OX40 agonist ivuxolimab. The chain's CDR3 is CASSPSTDPRNEQFF. CDR3 DNA sequence: TGTGCCAGCTCACCAAGTACAGACCCTAGGAATGAGCAGTTCTTC.